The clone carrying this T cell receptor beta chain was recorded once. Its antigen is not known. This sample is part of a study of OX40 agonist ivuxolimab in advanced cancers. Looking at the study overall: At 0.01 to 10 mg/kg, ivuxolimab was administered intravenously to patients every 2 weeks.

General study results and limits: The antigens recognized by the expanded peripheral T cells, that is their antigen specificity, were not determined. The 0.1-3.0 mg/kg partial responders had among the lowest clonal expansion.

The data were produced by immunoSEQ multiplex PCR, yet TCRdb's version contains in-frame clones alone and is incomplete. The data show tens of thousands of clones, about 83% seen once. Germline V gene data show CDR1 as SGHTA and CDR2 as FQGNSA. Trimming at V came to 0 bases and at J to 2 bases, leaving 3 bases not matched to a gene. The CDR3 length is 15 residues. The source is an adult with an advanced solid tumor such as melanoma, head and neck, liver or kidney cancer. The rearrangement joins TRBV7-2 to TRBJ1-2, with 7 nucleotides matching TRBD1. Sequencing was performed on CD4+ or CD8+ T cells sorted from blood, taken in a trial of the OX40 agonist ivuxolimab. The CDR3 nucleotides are TGTGCCAGCAGCTTAGCCCAGACAGGGAACTATGGCTACACCTTC. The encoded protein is CASSLAQTGNYGYTF.